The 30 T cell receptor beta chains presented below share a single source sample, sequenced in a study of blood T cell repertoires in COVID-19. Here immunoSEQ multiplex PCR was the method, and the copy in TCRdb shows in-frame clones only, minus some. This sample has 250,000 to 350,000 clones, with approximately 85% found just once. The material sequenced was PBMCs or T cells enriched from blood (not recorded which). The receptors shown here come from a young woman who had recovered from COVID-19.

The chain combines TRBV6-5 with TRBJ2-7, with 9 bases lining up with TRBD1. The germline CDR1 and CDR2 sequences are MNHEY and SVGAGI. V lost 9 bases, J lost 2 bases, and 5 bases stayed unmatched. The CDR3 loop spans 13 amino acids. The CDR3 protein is CASTGGATYEQYF. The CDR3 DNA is TGTGCCAGTACAGGGGGCGCAACCTACGAGCAGTACTTC.

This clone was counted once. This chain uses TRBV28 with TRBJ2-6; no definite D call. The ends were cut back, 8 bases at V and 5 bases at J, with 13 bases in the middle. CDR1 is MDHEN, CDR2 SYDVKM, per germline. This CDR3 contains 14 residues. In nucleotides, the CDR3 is TGTGCCAGCGTGGAGCATGGTAGGGCCAACGTCCTGACTTTC. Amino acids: CASVEHGRANVLTF.

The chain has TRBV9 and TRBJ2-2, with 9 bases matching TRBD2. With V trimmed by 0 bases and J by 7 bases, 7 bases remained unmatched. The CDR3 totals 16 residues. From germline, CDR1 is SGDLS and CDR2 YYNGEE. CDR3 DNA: TGTGCCAGCAGCGTAGGTAGCGGGGGAACCGGCGGGGAGCTGTTTTTT. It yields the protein CASSVGSGGTGGELFF.

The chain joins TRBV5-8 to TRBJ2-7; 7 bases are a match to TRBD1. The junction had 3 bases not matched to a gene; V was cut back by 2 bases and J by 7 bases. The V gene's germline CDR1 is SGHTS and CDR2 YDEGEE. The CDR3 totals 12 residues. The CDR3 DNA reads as TGTGCCAGCAGCTTCACAGGGGATGAGCAGTACTTC. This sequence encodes CASSFTGDEQYF.

The chain's CDR3 is CASSQETAGELFF. CDR3 sequence (DNA): TGTGCCAGCAGCCAAGAAACAGCCGGGGAGCTGTTTTTT. The chain recombines TRBV3-1 (or the pseudogene TRBV3-2) with TRBJ2-2; D remains unclear. The germline V gene encodes CDR1 LGHDT and CDR2 YNNKEL (reference sequence). The V and J ends lost 0 bases and 6 bases respectively, with 5 bases between them. This CDR3 is built from 13 residues.

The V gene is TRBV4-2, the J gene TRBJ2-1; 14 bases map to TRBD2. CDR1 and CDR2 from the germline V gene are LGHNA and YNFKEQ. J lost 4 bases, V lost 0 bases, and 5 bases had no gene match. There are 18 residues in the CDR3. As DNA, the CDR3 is TGTGCCAGCAGCCAAGACGGGACTAGCGGGAGTCCTTACAATGAGCAGTTCTTC. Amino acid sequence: CASSQDGTSGSPYNEQFF.

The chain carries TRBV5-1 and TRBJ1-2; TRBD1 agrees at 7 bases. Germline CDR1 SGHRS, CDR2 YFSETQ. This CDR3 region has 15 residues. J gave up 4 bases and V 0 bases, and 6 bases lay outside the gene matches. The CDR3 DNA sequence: TGCGCCAGCAGCTTGGGCGGGACAGCTTTCTATGGCTACACCTTC. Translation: CASSLGGTAFYGYTF.

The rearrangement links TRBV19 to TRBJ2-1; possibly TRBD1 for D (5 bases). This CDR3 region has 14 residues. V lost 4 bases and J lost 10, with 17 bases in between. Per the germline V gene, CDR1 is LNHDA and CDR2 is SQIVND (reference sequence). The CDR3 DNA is TGTGCCAGTAGTACCTACCGGCAGGGTGAAGAGCAGTTCTTC. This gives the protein CASSTYRQGEEQFF.

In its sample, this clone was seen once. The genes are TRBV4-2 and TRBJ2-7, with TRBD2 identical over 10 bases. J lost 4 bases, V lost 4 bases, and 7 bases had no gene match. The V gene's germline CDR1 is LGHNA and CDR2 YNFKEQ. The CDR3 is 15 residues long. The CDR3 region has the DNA TGTGCCAGCAGCCGGCTCCTAGCGGGGGATTACGAGCAGTACTTC. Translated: CASSRLLAGDYEQYF.

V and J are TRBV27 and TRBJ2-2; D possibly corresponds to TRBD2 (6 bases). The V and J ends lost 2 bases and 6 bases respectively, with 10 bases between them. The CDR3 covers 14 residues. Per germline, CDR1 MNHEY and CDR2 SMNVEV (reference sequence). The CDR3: CASSLILASGELFF. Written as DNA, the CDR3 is TGTGCCAGCAGTTTAATACTAGCTTCCGGGGAGCTGTTTTTT.

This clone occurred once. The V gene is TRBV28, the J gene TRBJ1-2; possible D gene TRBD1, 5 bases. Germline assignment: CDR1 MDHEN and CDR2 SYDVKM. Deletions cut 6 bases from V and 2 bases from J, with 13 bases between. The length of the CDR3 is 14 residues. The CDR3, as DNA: TGTGCCAGCAGAGACAGTGGGATAAACTATGGCTACACCTTC. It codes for CASRDSGINYGYTF.

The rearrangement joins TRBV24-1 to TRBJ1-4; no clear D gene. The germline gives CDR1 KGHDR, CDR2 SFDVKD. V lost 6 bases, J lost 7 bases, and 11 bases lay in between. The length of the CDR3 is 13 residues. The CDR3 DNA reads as TGTGCCACCAGTCGGCGGGGAGGTGAAAAACTGTTTTTT. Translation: CATSRRGGEKLFF.

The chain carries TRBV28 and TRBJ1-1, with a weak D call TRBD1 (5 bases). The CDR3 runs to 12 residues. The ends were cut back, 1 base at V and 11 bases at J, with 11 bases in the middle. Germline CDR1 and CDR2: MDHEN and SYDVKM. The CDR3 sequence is CASSLSGGDAFF. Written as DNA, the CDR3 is TGTGCCAGCAGTTTATCTGGAGGGGATGCTTTCTTT.

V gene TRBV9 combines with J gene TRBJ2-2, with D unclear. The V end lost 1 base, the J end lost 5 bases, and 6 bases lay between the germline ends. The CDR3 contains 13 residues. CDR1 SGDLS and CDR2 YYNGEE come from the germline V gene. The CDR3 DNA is TGTGCCAGCAGCGTATCCGGGACCGGGGAGCTGTTTTTT. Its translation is CASSVSGTGELFF.

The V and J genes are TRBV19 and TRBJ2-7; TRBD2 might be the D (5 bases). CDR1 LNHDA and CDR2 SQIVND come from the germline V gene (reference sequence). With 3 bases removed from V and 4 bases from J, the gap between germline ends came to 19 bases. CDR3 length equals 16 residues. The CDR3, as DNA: TGTGCCAGTAGTATTCTTCATAGCGAGACTGGATACGAGCAGTACTTC. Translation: CASSILHSETGYEQYF.

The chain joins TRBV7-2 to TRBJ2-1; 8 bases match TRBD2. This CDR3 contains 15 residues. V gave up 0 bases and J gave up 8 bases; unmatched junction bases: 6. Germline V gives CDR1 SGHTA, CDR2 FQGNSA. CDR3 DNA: TGTGCCAGCAGCTTAGCGGGGACTAGGTGGGATGAGCAGTTCTTC. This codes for CASSLAGTRWDEQFF.

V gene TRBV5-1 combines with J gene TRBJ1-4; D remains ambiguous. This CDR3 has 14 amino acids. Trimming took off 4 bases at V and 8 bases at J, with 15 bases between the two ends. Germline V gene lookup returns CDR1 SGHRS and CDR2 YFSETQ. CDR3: CASSREGGIEKLFF. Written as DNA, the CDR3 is TGCGCCAGCAGCCGGGAGGGCGGAATCGAAAAACTGTTTTTT.

The CDR3 bases are TGTGCCACCAGTGACGTCCTAGCGGGAGATAAAGATACGCAGTATTTT. It translates to CATSDVLAGDKDTQYF. This rearrangement joins TRBV24-1 to TRBJ2-3, with 10 bases that match TRBD2. The germline CDR1 and CDR2 sequences are KGHDR and SFDVKD. The length of the CDR3 is 16 residues. After removal of 4 bases from V and 5 bases from J, the junction contained 8 bases not matched to a gene.

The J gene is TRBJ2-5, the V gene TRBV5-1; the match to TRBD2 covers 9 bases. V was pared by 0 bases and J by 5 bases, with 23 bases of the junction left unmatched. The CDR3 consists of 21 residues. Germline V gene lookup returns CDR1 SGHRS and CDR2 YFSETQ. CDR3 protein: CASSLDPRRPLAGHSGETQYF. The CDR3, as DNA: TGCGCCAGCAGCTTGGACCCCAGGCGACCACTAGCGGGTCACTCCGGGGAGACCCAGTACTTC.

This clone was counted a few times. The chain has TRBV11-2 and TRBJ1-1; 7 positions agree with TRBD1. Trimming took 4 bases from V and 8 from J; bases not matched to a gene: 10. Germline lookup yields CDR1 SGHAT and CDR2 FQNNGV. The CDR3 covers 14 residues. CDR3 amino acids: CASSSGQVIPEAFF. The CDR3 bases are TGTGCCAGCAGCTCCGGACAGGTGATCCCAGAAGCTTTCTTT.

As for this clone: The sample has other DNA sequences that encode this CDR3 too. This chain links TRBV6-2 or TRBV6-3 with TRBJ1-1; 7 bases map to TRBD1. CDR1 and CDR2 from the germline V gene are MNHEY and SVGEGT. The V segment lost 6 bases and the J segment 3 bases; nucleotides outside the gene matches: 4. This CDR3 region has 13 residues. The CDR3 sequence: CASSQTGHTEAFF. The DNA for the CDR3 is TGTGCCAGCAGCCAGACAGGGCACACTGAAGCTTTCTTT.

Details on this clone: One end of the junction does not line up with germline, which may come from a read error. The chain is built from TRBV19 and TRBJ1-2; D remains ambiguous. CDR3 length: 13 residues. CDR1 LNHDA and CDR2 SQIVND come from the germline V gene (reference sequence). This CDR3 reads CASSLERNYGYTF. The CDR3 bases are TGTGCCAGTAGTCTAGAACGGAACTATGGCTACACCTTC.

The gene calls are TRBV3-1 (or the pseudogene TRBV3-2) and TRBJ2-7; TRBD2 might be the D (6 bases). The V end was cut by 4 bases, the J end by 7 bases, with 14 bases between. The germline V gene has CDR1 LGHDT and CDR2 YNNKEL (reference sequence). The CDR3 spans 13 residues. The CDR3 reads CASSPRESSEQYF. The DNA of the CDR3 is TGTGCCAGCAGCCCCCGGGAGTCCTCTGAGCAGTACTTC.

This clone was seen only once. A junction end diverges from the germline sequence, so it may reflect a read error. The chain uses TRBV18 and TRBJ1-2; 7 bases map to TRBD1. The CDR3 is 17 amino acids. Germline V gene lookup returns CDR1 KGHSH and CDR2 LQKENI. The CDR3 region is CASTPPRTGLVAYGYTF. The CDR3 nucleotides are TGTGCCAGCACACCCCCCCGGACAGGCCTCGTGGCCTATGGCTACACCTTC.

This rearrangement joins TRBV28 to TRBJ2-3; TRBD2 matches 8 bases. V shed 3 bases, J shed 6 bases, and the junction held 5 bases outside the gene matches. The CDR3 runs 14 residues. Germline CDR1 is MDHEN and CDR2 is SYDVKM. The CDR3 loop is CASSLRTSLDTQYF. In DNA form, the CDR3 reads TGTGCCAGCAGTTTGAGGACTAGCTTGGATACGCAGTATTTT.

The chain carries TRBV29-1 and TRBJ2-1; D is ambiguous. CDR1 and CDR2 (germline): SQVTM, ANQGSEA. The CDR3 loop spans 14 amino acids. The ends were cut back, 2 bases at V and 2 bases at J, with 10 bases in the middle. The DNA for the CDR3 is TGCAGCGTTGAAACTTATTTAACCTACAATGAGCAGTTCTTC. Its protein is CSVETYLTYNEQFF.

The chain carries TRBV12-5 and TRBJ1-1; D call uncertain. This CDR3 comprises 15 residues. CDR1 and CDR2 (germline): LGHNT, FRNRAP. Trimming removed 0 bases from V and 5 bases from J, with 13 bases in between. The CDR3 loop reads CASGLVLGSGTEAFF. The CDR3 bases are TGTGCTAGTGGTTTGGTACTCGGTTCGGGGACTGAAGCTTTCTTT.

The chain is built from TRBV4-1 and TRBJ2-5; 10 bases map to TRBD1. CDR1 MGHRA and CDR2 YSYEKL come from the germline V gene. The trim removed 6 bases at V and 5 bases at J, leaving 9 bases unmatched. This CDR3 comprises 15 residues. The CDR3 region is CASSLTGTGDETQYF. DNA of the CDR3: TGCGCCAGCAGTCTGACCGGGACAGGGGATGAGACCCAGTACTTC.

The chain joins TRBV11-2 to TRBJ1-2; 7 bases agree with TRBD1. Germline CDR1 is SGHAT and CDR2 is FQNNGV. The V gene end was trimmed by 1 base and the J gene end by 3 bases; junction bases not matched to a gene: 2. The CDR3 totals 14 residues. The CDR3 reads CASSLGGGDYGYTF. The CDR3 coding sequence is TGTGCCAGCAGCTTAGGAGGGGGCGACTATGGCTACACCTTC.

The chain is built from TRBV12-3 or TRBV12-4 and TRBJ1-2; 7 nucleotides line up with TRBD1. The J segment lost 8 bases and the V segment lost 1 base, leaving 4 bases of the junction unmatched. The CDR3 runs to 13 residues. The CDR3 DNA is TGTGCCAGCAGTTTAGACAGGGGACAGGGCTACACCTTC. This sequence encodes CASSLDRGQGYTF.